This T cell receptor (beta chain) was sequenced for a study of blood T cells in healthy people across ages. This CDR3 contains 13 residues. The ends lost 8 bases at V and 12 bases at J; junction bases unmatched: 14. CDR1 and CDR2 from the germline V gene are SGHTA and FQGNSA. The use of a sample-barcoded 5' primer and a J-beta primer mix characterized a second PCR of roughly 6 to 11 cycles. One entry per CDR3 protein, called by TCRdb with MiXCR from the 5' RACE reads. Of fewer than 1,200,000 distinct CDR3 sequences listed, approximately 25% are singletons. These records were also assigned to another study, of T cells of mothers and their children.

The material sequenced was blood. The V and J genes are TRBV7-2 and TRBJ1-1; 8 positions agree with TRBD1. The TCR originated in a girl aged 2-10 years in good health. The CDR3 nucleotides are TGTGCCAGCCAGCTCCTGGGGGGACAGGAAACTTTCTTT. Translating it yields CASQLLGGQETFF.